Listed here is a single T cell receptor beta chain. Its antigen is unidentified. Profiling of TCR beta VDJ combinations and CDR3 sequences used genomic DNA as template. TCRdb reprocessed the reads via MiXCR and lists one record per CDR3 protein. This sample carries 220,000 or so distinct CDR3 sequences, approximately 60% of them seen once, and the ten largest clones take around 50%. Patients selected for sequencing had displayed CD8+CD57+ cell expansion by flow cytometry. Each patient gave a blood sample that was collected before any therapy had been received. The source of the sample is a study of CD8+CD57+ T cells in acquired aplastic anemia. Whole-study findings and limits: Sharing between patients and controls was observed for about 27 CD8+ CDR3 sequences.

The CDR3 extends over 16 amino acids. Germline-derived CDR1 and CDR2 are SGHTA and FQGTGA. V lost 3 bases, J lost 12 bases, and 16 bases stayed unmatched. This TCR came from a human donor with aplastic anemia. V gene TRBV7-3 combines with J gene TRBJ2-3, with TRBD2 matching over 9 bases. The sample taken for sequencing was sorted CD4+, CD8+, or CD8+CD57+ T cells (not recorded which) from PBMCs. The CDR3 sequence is CASSFSGAGGLVSQYF. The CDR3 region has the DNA TGTGCCAGCAGCTTCTCTGGAGCGGGGGGTCTCGTGTCCCAGTATTTT.